One sample yielded the 11 T cell receptor beta chains listed below, sequenced in a study of glioma-infiltrating T cells. Using RNA template, CDR3s of TCR alpha and beta were amplified with iRepertoire arm-PCR. TCRdb analysed the multiplex PCR reads with MiXCR anew, one entry per CDR3 protein. The sample shows about 140,000 distinct CDR3 sequences, 39% of them seen only once. The sequenced material came from glioma tissue, nonneoplastic brain tissue, or PBMCs (not recorded which). The receptors originated from a human donor with low-grade glioma or glioblastoma, undergoing nonglioma brain surgery, or in good health (not recorded which).

As concerns this clonotype: A junction boundary mismatches the germline segment, possibly from a read error. The chain has TRBV6-5 and TRBJ2-5; TRBD1 is a possible D gene (7 bases). The CDR3 covers 15 residues. The V gene's germline CDR1 is MNHEY and CDR2 SVGAGI. The CDR3 is CATNRGGTVQGTQYF. CDR3 DNA sequence: TGTGCCACCAACCGTGGAGGGACAGTCCAAGGGACCCAGTACTTC.

On this clonotype itself: This CDR3 is missing its conserved last phenylalanine or tryptophan, likely due to a read error. CDR3 residues: CSATPASGRQETQYL. The CDR3 DNA reads as TGCAGTGCCACCCCCGCTAGCGGGAGACAAGAGACCCAGTACCTC. The chain has TRBV20-1 and TRBJ2-5; 10 positions agree with TRBD2. The trim removed 6 bases at V and 2 bases at J, leaving 9 bases unmatched. The germline gives CDR1 DFQATT, CDR2 SNEGSKA (reference sequence). The CDR3 totals 15 residues.

V usage is TRBV6-2 or TRBV6-3 and J usage is TRBJ2-3; 12 nucleotides agree with TRBD2. This CDR3 spans 15 amino acids. Germline V gives CDR1 MNHEY, CDR2 SVGEGT. Trimming removed 5 bases from V and 4 bases from J; junction bases left unmatched: 4. The CDR3 protein is CASSVLAGGPDTQYF. CDR3 coding DNA: TGTGCCAGCAGTGTTCTAGCGGGAGGGCCAGATACGCAGTATTTT.

This clonotype has more than one count but fewer than ten. The chain links TRBV7-3 to TRBJ2-3; D is unclear. Germline V gives CDR1 SGHTA, CDR2 FQGTGA. Trimming took 5 bases from V and 4 from J, leaving 10 bases between them. CDR3 length equals 13 residues. Written as DNA, the CDR3 is TGTGCCAGCAGCCCCGAGATCGCAGATACGCAGTATTTT. Its protein is CASSPEIADTQYF.

In regard to this clonotype: One end of the junction does not line up with germline, which may come from a read error. The chain recombines TRBV7-6 with TRBJ2-7, with D possibly matching TRBD2 (6 bases). The CDR3 loop spans 13 amino acids. The germline gives CDR1 SGHVS, CDR2 FNYEAQ. CDR3: CASSQVTRNEQYF. DNA for the CDR3: TGCGCCAGCAGCCAAGTGACTAGAAACGAGCAGTACTTC.

This clonotype was seen more than once but under ten times. V usage is TRBV6-1 and J usage is TRBJ2-3; a possible D gene is TRBD1 (6 bases). The CDR3 is 12 residues long. CDR1 and CDR2 from the germline V gene are MNHNS and SASEGT. Deletions cut 5 bases from V and 7 bases from J, with 10 bases between. The CDR3 is CASSPQGNTQYF. CDR3 nucleotides: TGTGCCAGCAGTCCCCAGGGGAATACGCAGTATTTT.

V is TRBV27 and J is TRBJ1-5, with 9 bases lining up with TRBD1. With 6 bases clipped from V and 1 base from J, the junction kept 4 bases outside the gene matches. The length of the CDR3 is 15 residues. CDR1 is MNHEY and CDR2 is SMNVEV in the germline V gene (reference sequence). The CDR3 here is CASSGDRVSNQPQHF. CDR3 coding DNA: TGTGCCAGCAGCGGGGACAGGGTGAGCAATCAGCCCCAGCATTTT.

The chain recombines TRBV18 with TRBJ2-5; D uncertain. V was clipped by 0 bases and J by 1 base, with 15 bases between them. This CDR3 region has 17 residues. Germline V gives CDR1 KGHSH, CDR2 LQKENI. CDR3 in amino acids: CASSPPDLGYTQETQYF. The CDR3 coding sequence is TGTGCCAGCTCACCACCGGATTTGGGGTATACCCAAGAGACCCAGTACTTC.

In this sample, this clonotype turned up a few times. The chain is built from TRBV6-1 and TRBJ1-1, with 9 bases fitting TRBD1. The germline gives CDR1 MNHNS, CDR2 SASEGT. The CDR3 has 13 amino acids. The J segment lost 4 bases and the V segment lost 6 bases, leaving 3 bases of the junction unmatched. CDR3 loop: CASRGDRVTEAFF. CDR3 bases: TGTGCCAGCAGGGGGGACAGGGTCACTGAAGCTTTCTTT.

About this clonotype itself: A read error may account for a junction end that differs from germline. The CDR3 DNA reads TGCAGTGCTAGGCCGGGACAGCACATGAACACTGAAGCTTCCTTT. Its translation is CSARPGQHMNTEASF. The gene calls are TRBV20-1 and TRBJ1-1; TRBD1 agrees at 7 bases. CDR3 length: 15 residues. Germline lookup yields CDR1 DFQATT and CDR2 SNEGSKA (reference sequence).

J is TRBJ1-1 and V is TRBV19; the match to TRBD1 covers 9 bases. The CDR3 consists of 13 residues. Germline CDR1 LNHDA, CDR2 SQIVND (reference sequence). Germline trimming cut 6 bases from V and 5 bases from J; bases unmatched to any gene: 4. CDR3 region: CASRRTGVTEAFF. CDR3 in DNA: TGTGCCAGTAGGAGGACAGGGGTGACTGAAGCTTTCTTT.